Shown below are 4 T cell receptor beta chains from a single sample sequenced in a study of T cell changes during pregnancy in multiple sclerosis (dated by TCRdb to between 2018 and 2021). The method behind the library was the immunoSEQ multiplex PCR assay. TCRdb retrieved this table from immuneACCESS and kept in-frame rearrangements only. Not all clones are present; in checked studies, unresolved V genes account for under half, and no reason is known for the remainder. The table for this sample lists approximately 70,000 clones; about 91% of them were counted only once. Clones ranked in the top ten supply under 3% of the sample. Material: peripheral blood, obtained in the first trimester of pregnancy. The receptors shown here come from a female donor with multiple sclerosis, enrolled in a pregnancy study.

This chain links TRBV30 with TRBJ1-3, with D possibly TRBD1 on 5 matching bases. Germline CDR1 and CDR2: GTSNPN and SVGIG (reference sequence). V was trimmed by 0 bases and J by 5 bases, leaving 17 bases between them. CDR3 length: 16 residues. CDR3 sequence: CAWSVLHGRVRNTIYF. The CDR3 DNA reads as TGTGCCTGGAGTGTACTTCATGGCAGGGTGAGAAACACCATATATTTT.

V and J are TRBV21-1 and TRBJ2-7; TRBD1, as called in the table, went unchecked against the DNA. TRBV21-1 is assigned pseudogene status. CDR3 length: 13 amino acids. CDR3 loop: CASKEDSTYEQYF. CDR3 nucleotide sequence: TGTGCCAGCAAGGAGGACAGTACCTACGAGCAGTACTTC.

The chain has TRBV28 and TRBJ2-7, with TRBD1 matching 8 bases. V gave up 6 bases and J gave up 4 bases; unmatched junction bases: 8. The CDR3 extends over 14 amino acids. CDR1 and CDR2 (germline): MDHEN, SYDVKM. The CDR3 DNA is TGTGCCAGCAGCTCCGGGACAGGAGTTTACGAGCAGTACTTC. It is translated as CASSSGTGVYEQYF.

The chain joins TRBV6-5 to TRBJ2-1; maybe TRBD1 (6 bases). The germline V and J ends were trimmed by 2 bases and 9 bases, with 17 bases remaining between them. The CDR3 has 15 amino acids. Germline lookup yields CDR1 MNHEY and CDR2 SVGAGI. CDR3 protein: CASSYNRGLRGEQFF. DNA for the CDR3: TGTGCCAGCAGTTACAATCGGGGTCTCAGGGGTGAGCAGTTCTTC.